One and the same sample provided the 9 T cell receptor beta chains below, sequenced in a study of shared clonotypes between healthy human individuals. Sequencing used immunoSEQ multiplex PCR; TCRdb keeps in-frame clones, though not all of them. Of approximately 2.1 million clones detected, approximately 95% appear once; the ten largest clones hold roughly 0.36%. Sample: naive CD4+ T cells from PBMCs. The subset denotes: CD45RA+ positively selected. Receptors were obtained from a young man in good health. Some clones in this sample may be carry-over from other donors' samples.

Here the CDR3 DNA reads TGTGCCAGCAGGTACTACCGGGACAGTGCCCAGGGCGAGCAGTTCTTC. Translating gives CASRYYRDSAQGEQFF. The J gene is TRBJ2-1, the V gene TRBV7-2; 7 nucleotides match TRBD1. Trimming at V came to 6 bases and at J to 10 bases, leaving 18 bases not matched to a gene. This CDR3 region has 16 residues. Per germline, CDR1 SGHTA and CDR2 FQGNSA. Looking up the rest from reference TRBV7-2 and TRBJ2-1 gives the full variable domain: GAGVSQSPSNKVTEKGKDVELRCDPISGHTALYWYRQSLGQGLEFLIYFQGNSAPDKSGLPSDRFSAERTGGSVSTLTIQRTQQEDSAVYLCASRYYRDSAQGEQFFGPGTRLTVL.

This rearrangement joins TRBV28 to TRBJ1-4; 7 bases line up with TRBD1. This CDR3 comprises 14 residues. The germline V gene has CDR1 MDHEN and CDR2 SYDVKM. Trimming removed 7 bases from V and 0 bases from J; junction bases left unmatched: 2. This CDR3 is CASMTGSTNEKLFF. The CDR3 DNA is TGTGCCAGCATGACAGGGTCAACTAATGAAAAACTGTTTTTT.

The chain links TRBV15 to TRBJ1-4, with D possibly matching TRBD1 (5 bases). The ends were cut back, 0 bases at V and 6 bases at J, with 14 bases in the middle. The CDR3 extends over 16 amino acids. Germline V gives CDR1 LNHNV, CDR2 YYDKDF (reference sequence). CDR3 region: CATSRDLGAADEKLFF. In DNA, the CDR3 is TGTGCCACCAGCAGAGATTTAGGGGCCGCGGATGAAAAACTGTTTTTT.

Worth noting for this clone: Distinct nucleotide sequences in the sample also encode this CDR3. The CDR3 here is CASSLELAGGPNEQFF. CDR3 DNA sequence: TGCGCCAGCAGCTTGGAACTAGCGGGAGGGCCGAATGAGCAGTTCTTC. V is TRBV5-1 and J is TRBJ2-1; TRBD2 matches at 13 bases. This CDR3 contains 16 residues. J gave up 7 bases and V 0 bases, and 4 bases lay outside the gene matches. CDR1 is SGHRS, CDR2 YFSETQ, per germline.

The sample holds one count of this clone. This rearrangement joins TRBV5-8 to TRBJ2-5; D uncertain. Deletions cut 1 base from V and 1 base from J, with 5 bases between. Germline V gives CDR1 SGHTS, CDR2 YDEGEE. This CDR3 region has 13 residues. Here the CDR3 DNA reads TGTGCCAGCAGCTTGTCCGTCCAAGAGACCCAGTACTTC. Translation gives CASSLSVQETQYF.

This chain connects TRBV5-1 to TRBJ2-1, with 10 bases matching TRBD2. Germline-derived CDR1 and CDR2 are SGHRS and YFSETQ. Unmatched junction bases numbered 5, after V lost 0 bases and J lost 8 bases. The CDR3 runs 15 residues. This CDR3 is CASSLVAGGSYEQFF. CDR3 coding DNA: TGCGCCAGCAGCTTGGTAGCGGGAGGATCATATGAGCAGTTCTTC.

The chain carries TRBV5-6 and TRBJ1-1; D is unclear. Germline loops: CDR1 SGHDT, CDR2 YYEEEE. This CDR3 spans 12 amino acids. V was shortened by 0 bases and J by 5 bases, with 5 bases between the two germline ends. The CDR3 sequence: CASSLGRTEAFF. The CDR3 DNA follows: TGTGCCAGCAGCTTGGGCCGAACTGAAGCTTTCTTT. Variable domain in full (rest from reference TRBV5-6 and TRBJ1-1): DAGVTQSPTHLIKTRGQQVTLRCSPKSGHDTVSWYQQALGQGPQFIFQYYEEEERQRGNFPDRFSGHQFPNYSSELNVNALLLGDSALYLCASSLGRTEAFFGQGTRLTVV.

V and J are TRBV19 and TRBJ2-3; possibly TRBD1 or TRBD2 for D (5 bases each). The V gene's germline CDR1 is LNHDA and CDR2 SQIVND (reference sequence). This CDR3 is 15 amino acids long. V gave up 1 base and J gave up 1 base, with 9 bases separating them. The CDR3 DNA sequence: TGTGCCAGTAGTATAGCGACAGCGGGCACAGATACGCAGTATTTT. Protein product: CASSIATAGTDTQYF. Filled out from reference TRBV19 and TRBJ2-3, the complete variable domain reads DGGITQSPKYLFRKEGQNVTLSCEQNLNHDAMYWYRQDPGQGLRLIYYSQIVNDFQKGDIAEGYSVSREKKESFPLTVTSAQKNPTAFYLCASSIATAGTDTQYFGPGTRLTVL.

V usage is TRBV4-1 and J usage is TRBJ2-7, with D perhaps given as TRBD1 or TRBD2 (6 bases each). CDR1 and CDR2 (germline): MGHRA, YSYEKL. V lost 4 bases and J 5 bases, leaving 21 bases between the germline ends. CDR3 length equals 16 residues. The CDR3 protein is CASSPYLRRGHNEQYF. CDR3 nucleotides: TGCGCCAGCAGCCCTTACCTCCGACGGGGGCATAACGAGCAGTACTTC.